This paragraph covers one TCR beta chain sequence. With 7 bases removed from V and 5 bases from J, the gap between germline ends came to 15 bases. The germline gives CDR1 MNHNY, CDR2 SVGAGI (reference sequence). The CDR3 length is 14 residues. This sample stems from a study of identical twins. TCRdb reprocessed the 5' RACE reads with MiXCR, giving one entry per CDR3 protein. The sample yields approximately 1.8 million distinct CDR3 sequences, roughly a third seen once. Sequencing was performed on cord blood. The chain combines TRBV6-6 with TRBJ2-1; TRBD2 might be the D (7 bases). This clonotype was sampled from a newborn girl in good health. CDR3 sequence (DNA): TGTGCCAGCAACTTAGGGGGGGGCCACAATGAGCAGTTCTTC. Amino acids: CASNLGGGHNEQFF.